This T cell receptor beta chain was documented in a study of T cells in women clearing cervical HPV infection. V lost 0 bases, J lost 4 bases, and 15 bases lay in between. CDR3 length: 15 amino acids. Per the germline V gene, CDR1 is DFQATT and CDR2 is SNEGSKA (reference sequence). Only in-frame clones appear in the TCRdb table, and some are missing; sequencing was by immunoSEQ multiplex PCR. The sample table includes under 50,000 clones. In the case of this clone: The read ends 3 residues before the CDR3 terminus; that terminus is restored from the germline J gene.

The receptor's source is a woman aged 18-69 years with a cervical HPV16 infection that either progressed to CIN3+ or cleared (not recorded which). The rearrangement uses TRBV20-1 and TRBJ1-1; D perhaps matches TRBD1 (5 bases). The sequenced sample was blood buffy coat. Partial CDR3 DNA: TGCAGTGCTAGAGATAAAGGGAGGGGTACCACTGAA. Amino acid sequence: CSARDKGRGTTE. The complete CDR3 reads CSARDKGRGTTEAFF.